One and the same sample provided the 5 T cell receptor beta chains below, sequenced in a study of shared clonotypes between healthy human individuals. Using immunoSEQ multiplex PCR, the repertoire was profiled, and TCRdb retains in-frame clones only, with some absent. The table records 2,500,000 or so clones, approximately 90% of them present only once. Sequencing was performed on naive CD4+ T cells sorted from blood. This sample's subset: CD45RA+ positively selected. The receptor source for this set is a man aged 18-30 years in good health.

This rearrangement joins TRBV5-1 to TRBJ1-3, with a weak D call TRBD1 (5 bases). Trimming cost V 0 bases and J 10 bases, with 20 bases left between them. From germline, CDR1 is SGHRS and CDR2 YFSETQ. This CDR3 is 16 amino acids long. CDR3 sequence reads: CASSLATSGLGATIYF. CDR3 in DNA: TGCGCCAGCAGCTTGGCGACAAGTGGTCTTGGGGCGACCATATATTTT.

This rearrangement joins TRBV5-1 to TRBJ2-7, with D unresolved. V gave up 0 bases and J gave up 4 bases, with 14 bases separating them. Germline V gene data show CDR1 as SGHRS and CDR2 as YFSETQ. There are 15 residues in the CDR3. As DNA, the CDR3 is TGCGCCAGCAGCTTGGCGGGCGCTTCCGCTTACGAGCAGTACTTC. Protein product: CASSLAGASAYEQYF.

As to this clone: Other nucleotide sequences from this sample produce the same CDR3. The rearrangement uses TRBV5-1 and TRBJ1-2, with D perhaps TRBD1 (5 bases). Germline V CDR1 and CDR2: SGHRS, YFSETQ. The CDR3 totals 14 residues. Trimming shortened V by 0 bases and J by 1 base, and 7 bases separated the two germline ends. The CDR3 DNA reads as TGCGCCAGCAGCTTGGGGCAGGGTAACTATGGCTACACCTTC. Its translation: CASSLGQGNYGYTF.

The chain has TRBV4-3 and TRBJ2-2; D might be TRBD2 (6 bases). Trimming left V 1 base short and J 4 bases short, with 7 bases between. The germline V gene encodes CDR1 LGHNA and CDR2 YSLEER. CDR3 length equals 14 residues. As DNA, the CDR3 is TGCGCCAGCAGCCAAGCCGGGAGCACCGGGGAGCTGTTTTTT. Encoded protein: CASSQAGSTGELFF.

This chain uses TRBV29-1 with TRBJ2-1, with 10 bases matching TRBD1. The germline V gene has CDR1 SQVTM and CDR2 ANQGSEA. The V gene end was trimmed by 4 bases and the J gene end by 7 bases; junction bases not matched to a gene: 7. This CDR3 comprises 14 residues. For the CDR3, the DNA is TGCAGCGTTGTGGGACAGGGGATGAGTAATGAGCAGTTCTTC. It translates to CSVVGQGMSNEQFF.